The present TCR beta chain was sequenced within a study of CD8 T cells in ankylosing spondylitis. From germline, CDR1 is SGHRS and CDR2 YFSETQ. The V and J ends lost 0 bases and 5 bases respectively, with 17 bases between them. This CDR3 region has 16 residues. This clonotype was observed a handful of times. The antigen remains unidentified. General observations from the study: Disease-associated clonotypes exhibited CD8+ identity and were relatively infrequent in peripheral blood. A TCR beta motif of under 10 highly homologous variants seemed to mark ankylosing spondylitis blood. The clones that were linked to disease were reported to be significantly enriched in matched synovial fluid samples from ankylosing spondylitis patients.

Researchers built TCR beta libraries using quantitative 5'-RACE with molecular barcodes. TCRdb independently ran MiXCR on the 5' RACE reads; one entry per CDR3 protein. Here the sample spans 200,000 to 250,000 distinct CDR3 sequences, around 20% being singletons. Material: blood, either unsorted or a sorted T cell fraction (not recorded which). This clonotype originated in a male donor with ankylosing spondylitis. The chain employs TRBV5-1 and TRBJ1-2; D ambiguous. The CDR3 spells CASSLVIAETWYGYTF. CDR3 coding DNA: TGCGCCAGCAGCTTGGTAATAGCGGAGACATGGTATGGCTACACCTTC.